Below are 3 T cell receptor beta chains sequenced from a single sample in a study of identical twins (dated by TCRdb to about 2016). The library was generated by 5' RACE. Sequencing was carried out with an Illumina HiSeq 2000. In-frame beta chains were kept once TCRdb had trimmed the public reads at Q25 with fastp and called clones with MiXCR. Rows matching on CDR3 protein sequence are summarized as one entry with the most common DNA and genes. Counted in this sample were some 1,600,000 distinct CDR3 sequences; 32% of them appeared once. Together, the top ten hold approximately 0.25% of the sample. Sequencing input: cord blood. These receptors were collected from a newborn girl in good health.

This chain's CDR3 is CASSLRTDEQFF. The CDR3 region has the DNA TGTGCCAGCAGCCTCCGGACAGACGAGCAGTTCTTC. V and J are TRBV11-2 and TRBJ2-1, with D maybe TRBD1 (6 bases). The CDR3 is 12 residues long. V was shortened by 5 bases and J by 10 bases, with 12 bases between the two germline ends. Germline CDR1 reads SGHAT; CDR2 reads FQNNGV. Together with reference TRBV11-2 and TRBJ2-1, the CDR3 gives the full variable domain: EAGVAQSPRYKIIEKRQSVAFWCNPISGHATLYWYQQILGQGPKLLIQFQNNGVVDDSQLPKDRFSAERLKGVDSTLKIQPAKLEDSAVYLCASSLRTDEQFFGPGTRLTVL.

This sequence joins TRBV4-2 and TRBJ2-2; 12 positions match TRBD2. The CDR3 runs to 17 residues. J lost 2 bases, V lost 4 bases, and 5 bases had no gene match. CDR1 is LGHNA and CDR2 is YNFKEQ in the germline V gene. CDR3 coding DNA: TGTGCCAGCAGCCGCAGACTAGCGGGGGATAACACCGGGGAGCTGTTTTTT. Protein sequence: CASSRRLAGDNTGELFF.

The rearrangement uses TRBV27 and TRBJ2-2; TRBD2 matches at 7 bases. The ends lost 5 bases at V and 7 bases at J; junction bases unmatched: 10. The V gene's germline CDR1 is MNHEY and CDR2 SMNVEV (reference sequence). The CDR3 is 15 residues long. The CDR3 nucleotides read TGTGCCAGCAGTCCACTAGCGAGGAGGGTCGGGGAGCTGTTTTTT. Translating gives CASSPLARRVGELFF.